The rows below give T cell receptor beta chains drawn from one sample of a study of radiotherapy plus CTLA-4 blockade in lung cancer. The table came from immunoSEQ multiplex PCR; TCRdb's copy has only in-frame clones and leaves some out. The sample shows 90,000 to 100,000 clones, 85% to 90% of them seen only once. Source: peripheral blood, taken from a patient treated with radiotherapy plus ipilimumab. The receptor source for this set is a human donor with non-small cell lung cancer that progressed on radiotherapy plus ipilimumab. CDR3s leave out the opening cysteine and the closing phenylalanine or tryptophan. Some rows have no size entry. The others give once, few or many, or a class for an expanded clone.

cdr3_aa,v_call,j_call,clone_size
ASSPMGTANTEAF,TRBV9,TRBJ1-1,NA
ATRQVRDQPQH,TRBV2,TRBJ1-5,NA
ASSDGTGNYEQY,TRBV13,TRBJ2-7,NA
ASSLSGYT,TRBV7-2,TRBJ1-2,NA
ASSLGQGRETQY,TRBV11-3,TRBJ2-5,NA
ASSPMGVLNTEAF,TRBV6-5,TRBJ1-1,NA
ASSLSSRTGEQF,TRBV11-2,TRBJ2-1,NA
ASSRNPAGQGSNEQF,TRBV9,TRBJ2-1,NA
ASSSRLAGMNTGELF,TRBV7-8,TRBJ2-2,NA
AVGPQYNEQF,TRBV30,TRBJ2-1,few
ASSLRKTTDTQY,TRBV6-6,TRBJ2-3,NA
ASTKSSYNEQF,TRBV23-1,TRBJ2-1,NA
ASNERPTDTQY,TRBV11-3,TRBJ2-3,NA
ASSTGTVYGYT,TRBV2,TRBJ1-2,NA